This T cell receptor beta chain stems from a study of blood T cell repertoires in COVID-19. Study-level information: Acute and convalescent COVID-19 samples came from the United States, Italy and Spain. The cDNA or gDNA used as material had been derived from T cells, B-cell-depleted T cells, or PBMCs.

As handled by the study authors: Estimation of nucleated cell counts was performed using reference gene primer amplification. Sequenced by immunoSEQ multiplex PCR; TCRdb stores in-frame clones only, minus some. The V and J calls and clone size are taken from that table; D and trimming were inferred from the DNA. The sample has 200,000 to 250,000 clones; about 88% are singletons. The sequence derives from a middle-aged woman who had recovered from COVID-19. Sequencing was carried out using peripheral blood.

CDR3 loop: CASRLRVWTGTDTQYF. In nucleotides, the CDR3 is TGTGCCAGCAGGTTAAGGGTATGGACAGGCACAGATACGCAGTATTTT. V usage is TRBV11-2 and J usage is TRBJ2-3, with D perhaps matching TRBD1 (6 bases). This CDR3 region has 16 residues. Germline CDR1 is SGHAT and CDR2 is FQNNGV. The germline V and J ends were trimmed by 6 bases and 1 base, with 17 bases remaining between them.